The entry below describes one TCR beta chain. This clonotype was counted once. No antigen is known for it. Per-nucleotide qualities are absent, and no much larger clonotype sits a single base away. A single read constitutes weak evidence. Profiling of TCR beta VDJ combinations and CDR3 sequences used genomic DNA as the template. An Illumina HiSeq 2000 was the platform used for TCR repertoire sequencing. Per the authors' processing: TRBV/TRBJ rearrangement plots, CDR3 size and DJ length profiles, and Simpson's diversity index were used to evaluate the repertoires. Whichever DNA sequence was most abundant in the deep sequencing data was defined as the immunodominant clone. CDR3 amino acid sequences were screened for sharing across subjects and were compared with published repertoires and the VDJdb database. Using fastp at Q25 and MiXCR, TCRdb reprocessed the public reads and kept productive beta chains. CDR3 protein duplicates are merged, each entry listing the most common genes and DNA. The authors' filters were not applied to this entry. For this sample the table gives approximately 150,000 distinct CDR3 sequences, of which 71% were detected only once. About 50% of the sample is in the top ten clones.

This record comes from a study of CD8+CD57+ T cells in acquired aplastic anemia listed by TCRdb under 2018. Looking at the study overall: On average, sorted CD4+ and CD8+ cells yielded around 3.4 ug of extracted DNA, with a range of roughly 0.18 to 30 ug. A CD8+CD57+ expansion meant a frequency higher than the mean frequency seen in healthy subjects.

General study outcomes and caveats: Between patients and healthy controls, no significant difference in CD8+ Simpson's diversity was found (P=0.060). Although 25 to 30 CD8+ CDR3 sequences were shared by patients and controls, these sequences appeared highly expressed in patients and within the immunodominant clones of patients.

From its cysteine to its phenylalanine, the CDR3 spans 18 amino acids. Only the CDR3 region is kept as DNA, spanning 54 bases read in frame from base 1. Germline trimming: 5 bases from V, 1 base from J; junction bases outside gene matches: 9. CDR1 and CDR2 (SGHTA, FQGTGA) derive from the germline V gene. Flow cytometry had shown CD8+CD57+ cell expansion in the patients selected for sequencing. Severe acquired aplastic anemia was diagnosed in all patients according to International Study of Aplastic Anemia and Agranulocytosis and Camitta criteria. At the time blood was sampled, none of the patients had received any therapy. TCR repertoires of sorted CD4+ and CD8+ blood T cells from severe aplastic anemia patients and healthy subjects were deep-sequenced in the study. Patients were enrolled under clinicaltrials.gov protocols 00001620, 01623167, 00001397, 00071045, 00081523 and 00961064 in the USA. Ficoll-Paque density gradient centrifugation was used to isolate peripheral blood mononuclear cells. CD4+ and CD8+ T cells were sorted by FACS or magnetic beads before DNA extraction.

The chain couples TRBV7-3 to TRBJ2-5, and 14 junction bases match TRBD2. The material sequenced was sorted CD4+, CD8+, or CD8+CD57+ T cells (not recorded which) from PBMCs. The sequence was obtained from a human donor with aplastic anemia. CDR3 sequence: CASSPRGLAGAIQETQYF. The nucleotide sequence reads TGTGCCAGCAGCCCACGGGGACTAGCGGGGGCAATCCAAGAGACCCAGTACTTC.